This T cell receptor beta chain was retrieved from a study of chemoradiotherapy in HPV16-positive cancers. Study in general: Candidate HPV-specific T-cell clones and common TCR motifs came from functional assays in a couple of HPV16-positive patients.

The study, taken as a whole, reports: Candidate HPV-specific clones and E7-related TCR motifs grew in tumor during treatment. HPV-responsive T-cell expansion during chemoradiotherapy was linked to improved recurrence-free survival in HPV16-positive patients. Functional assays defining HPV-specific T cells used only a couple of HPV16-positive patients.

Method: immunoSEQ multiplex PCR; TCRdb's copy keeps in-frame clones and lacks some. The table includes about 39,000 clones, around 76% detected once. CDR1 and CDR2 from the germline V gene are SGDLS and YYNGEE. V lost 0 bases, J lost 7 bases, and 12 bases lay in between. This CDR3 has 14 residues. With regard to this clone: The antigen is undetermined.

Sequenced material: blood, taken from a patient who underwent chemoradiotherapy. The receptor comes from a human donor with HPV-associated anogenital cancer. The chain couples TRBV9 to TRBJ2-3, with D possibly TRBD2 on 6 matching bases. The CDR3 coding sequence is TGTGCCAGCAGCGTAGGGGATAGCGGATATACGCAGTATTTT. Protein: CASSVGDSGYTQYF.